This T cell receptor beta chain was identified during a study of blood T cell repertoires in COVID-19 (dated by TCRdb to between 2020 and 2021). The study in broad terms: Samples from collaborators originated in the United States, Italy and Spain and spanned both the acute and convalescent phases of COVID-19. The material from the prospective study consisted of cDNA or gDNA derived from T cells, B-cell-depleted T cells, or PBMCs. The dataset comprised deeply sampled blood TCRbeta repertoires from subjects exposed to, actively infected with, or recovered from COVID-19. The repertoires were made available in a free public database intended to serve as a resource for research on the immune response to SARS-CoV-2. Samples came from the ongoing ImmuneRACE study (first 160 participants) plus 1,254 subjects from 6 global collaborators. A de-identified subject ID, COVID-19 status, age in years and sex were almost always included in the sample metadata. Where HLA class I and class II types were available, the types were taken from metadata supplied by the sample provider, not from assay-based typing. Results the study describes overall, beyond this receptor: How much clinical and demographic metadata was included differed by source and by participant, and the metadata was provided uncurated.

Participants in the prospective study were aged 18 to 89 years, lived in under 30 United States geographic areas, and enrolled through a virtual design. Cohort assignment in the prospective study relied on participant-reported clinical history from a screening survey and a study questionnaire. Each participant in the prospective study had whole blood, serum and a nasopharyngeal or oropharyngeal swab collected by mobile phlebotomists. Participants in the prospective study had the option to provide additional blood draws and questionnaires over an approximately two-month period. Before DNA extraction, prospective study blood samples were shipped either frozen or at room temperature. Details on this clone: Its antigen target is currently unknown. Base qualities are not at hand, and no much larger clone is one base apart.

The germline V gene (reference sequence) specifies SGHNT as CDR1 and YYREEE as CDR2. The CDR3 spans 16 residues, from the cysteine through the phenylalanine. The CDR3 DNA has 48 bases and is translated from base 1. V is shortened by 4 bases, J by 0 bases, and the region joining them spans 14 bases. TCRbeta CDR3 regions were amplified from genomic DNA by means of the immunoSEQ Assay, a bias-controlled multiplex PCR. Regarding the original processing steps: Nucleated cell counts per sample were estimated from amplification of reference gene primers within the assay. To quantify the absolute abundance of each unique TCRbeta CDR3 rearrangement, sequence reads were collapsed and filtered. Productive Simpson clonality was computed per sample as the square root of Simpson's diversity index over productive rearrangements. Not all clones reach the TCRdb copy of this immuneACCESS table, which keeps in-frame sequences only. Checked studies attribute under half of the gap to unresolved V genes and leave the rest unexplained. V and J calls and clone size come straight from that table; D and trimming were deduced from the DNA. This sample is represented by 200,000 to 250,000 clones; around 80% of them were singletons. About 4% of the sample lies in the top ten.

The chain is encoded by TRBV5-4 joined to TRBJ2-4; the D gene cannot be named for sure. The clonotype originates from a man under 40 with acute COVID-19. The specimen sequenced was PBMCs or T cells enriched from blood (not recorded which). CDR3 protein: CASSTFFQVAKNIQYF. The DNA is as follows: TGTGCCAGCAGCACTTTCTTCCAGGTAGCCAAAAACATTCAGTACTTC.